The subject of this entry is one T cell receptor (beta chain). Its antigen is currently unknown. One entry per CDR3 protein results from TCRdb running MiXCR on the RACE reads. Of more than 150,000 distinct CDR3 sequences in the sample, nearly 30% were seen once. This entry is derived from a study of human T cells and chemical hapten exposure. About the research overall: Epicutaneous patch tests delivered 0.01% DPC to the upper back, with evaluation at 6 days. TCR yields per sample varied, mainly owing to small pooled library volume differences.

Sample time point: pre-sensitization, week 0. The sample's treatment: therapeutic diphenylcyclopropenone sensitization with weekly scalp DPC. Those who donated were patients with alopecia, 18 to 70 years of age, and suitable for DPC. The CDR3 extends over 14 amino acids. V was pared by 2 bases and J by 2 bases, with 7 bases between. Germline V gives CDR1 SGDLS, CDR2 YYNGEE. Study-level findings and limits: Compared with pre-sensitization or healthy control sets, expanded TCRs clustered more.

The TCR sequence derives from a young woman with alopecia areata. Some clones in this sample may be carry-over from other donors' samples. This rearrangement joins TRBV9 to TRBJ1-4, with D possibly TRBD1 on 6 matching bases. The source was whole blood, collected in connection with sensitization to the hapten diphenylcyclopropenone (DPC). DNA for the CDR3: TGTGCCAGCAGCGTGGGACACACTAATGAAAAACTGTTTTTT. Translation gives CASSVGHTNEKLFF. The whole variable domain, filled in from reference TRBV9 and TRBJ1-4, reads DSGVTQTPKHLITATGQRVTLRCSPRSGDLSVYWYQQSLDQGLQFLIQYYNGEERAKGNILERFSAQQFPDLHSELNLSSLELGDSALYFCASSVGHTNEKLFFGSGTQLSVL.